This T cell receptor (beta chain) was sequenced for a study of post-analysis software for immune sequencing data. Carried by the TCR beta cDNA libraries were unique molecular identifiers. Using its own MiXCR run on the PCR reads, TCRdb lists one record per CDR3 protein. The sample shows roughly 410,000 distinct CDR3 sequences, roughly 30% of them seen only once. Study conclusions and caveats: Significantly lower normalized Chao1 diversity was found in patients with multiple sclerosis relative to controls.

This clonotype was detected only a few times. Its antigen is unidentified. Specimen: blood. This receptor was taken from a girl aged 10 to 17 with multiple sclerosis.

CDR3 bases: TGTGCCAGCAGTCCAGTAGCGGGGGGGCTGAGAGATACGCAGTATTTT. This codes for CASSPVAGGLRDTQYF. This rearrangement joins TRBV12-3 or TRBV12-4 to TRBJ2-3; 11 bases match TRBD2. This CDR3 is built from 16 residues. V was clipped by 5 bases and J by 5 bases; unmatched bases: 9.